Included here is one T cell receptor beta chain sequence, with context. Antigen specificity is unknown. This record belongs to a study of beta chain features in type 1 diabetes. The study reverse transcribed the entire isolated RNA, so it sequenced expressed TCRB transcripts. Profiled with immunoSEQ multiplex PCR; TCRdb holds only in-frame clones, not every one. Seen here are 640,000 or so clones, about an eighth observed once, and the top ten hold around 0.022%. CDR1 is SGHTA, CDR2 FQGNSA, per germline. The CDR3 runs to 13 residues. Trimming stripped 5 bases from V and 6 bases from J, with 11 bases between. Study-level findings and limits: There was a moderate but significant shortening of TCRB CDR3s in all four CD4+ subsets of Type 1 diabetes patients. Fewer junction insertions and more nucleotide deletions appeared in type 1 diabetes patients.

This chain links TRBV7-2 with TRBJ1-5; unclear D gene. This receptor was obtained from a man between 18 and 35 years old with type 1 diabetes. Input material: naive CD4+ T cells from blood. The CDR3 spells CASSDKGGQPQHF. The CDR3 region has the DNA TGTGCCAGCAGCGATAAGGGCGGTCAGCCCCAGCATTTT.